The 20 T cell receptor beta chains below all came from one sample that was sequenced in a study of T cells after yellow fever vaccination. TCRdb fed the 5' RACE reads into MiXCR, producing one record per CDR3 protein. The sample has approximately 120,000 distinct CDR3 sequences; under 8.5% are singletons. The specimen comprised CD4+ T cells sorted from PBMCs, sampled 10 days after the first yellow fever vaccination. The source is a young man who received the YFV17D yellow fever vaccine.

The table lists this clonotype with many counts. V usage is TRBV4-2 and J usage is TRBJ2-3, with TRBD2 matching over 11 bases. Germline CDR1 reads LGHNA; CDR2 reads YNFKEQ. V lost 3 bases to trimming and J lost 2 bases; unmatched junction nucleotides: 4. This CDR3 is built from 16 residues. CDR3 in amino acids: CASSHPSGGYTDTQYF. DNA for the CDR3: TGTGCCAGCAGCCACCCTAGCGGGGGGTACACAGATACGCAGTATTTT.

This clonotype was seen ten or more times. The rearrangement uses TRBV7-2 and TRBJ2-7; 13 bases map to TRBD2. Germline assignment: CDR1 SGHTA and CDR2 FQGNSA. V gave up 4 bases and J gave up 5 bases; unmatched junction bases: 5. The CDR3 is 15 residues long. For the CDR3, the DNA is TGTGCCAGCAGCTCCTTTGGGACTAGCGGGAACGAGCAGTACTTC. Translation gives CASSSFGTSGNEQYF.

This clonotype was seen a handful of times. The chain has TRBV7-2 and TRBJ1-1; 9 bases align to TRBD1. This CDR3 has 15 residues. After removal of 5 bases from V and 1 base from J, the junction contained 5 bases not matched to a gene. CDR1 and CDR2 (germline): SGHTA, FQGNSA. The CDR3 nucleotides read TGTGCCAGCAGCCTCTGGGGACAGGGGAACACTGAAGCTTTCTTT. This sequence encodes CASSLWGQGNTEAFF.

Ten or more counts support this clonotype. The chain has TRBV5-1 and TRBJ1-1; perhaps TRBD1 as D (5 bases). Trimming pared 2 bases from V and 6 bases from J, leaving 11 bases between. This CDR3 has 13 residues. Germline lookup yields CDR1 SGHRS and CDR2 YFSETQ. The CDR3 reads CASSFGTSSEAFF. DNA for the CDR3: TGCGCCAGCAGCTTCGGGACCTCCTCTGAAGCTTTCTTT.

This clonotype appeared many times. The chain has TRBV20-1 and TRBJ2-2, with 10 bases aligning to TRBD2. V gave up 3 bases and J gave up 1 base; unmatched junction bases: 5. CDR1 and CDR2 from the germline V gene are DFQATT and SNEGSKA (reference sequence). The CDR3 contains 16 residues. The CDR3 reads CSASGSGGWNTGELFF. The CDR3 nucleotides are TGCAGTGCTAGCGGTAGCGGGGGGTGGAACACCGGGGAGCTGTTTTTT.

Many counts were recorded for this clonotype. The chain recombines TRBV20-1 with TRBJ2-3; a weak D match, TRBD2 (6 bases). Germline assignment: CDR1 DFQATT and CDR2 SNEGSKA (reference sequence). This CDR3 region has 13 residues. Trimming left V 8 bases short and J 1 base short, with 13 bases between. The CDR3 here is CSPRGMGTDTQYF. DNA of the CDR3: TGCAGTCCACGGGGGATGGGCACAGATACGCAGTATTTT.

This clonotype was observed a few times. The rearrangement links TRBV7-2 to TRBJ1-6; D might be TRBD1 (5 bases). CDR3 length: 15 residues. Per germline, CDR1 SGHTA and CDR2 FQGNSA. The V and J ends lost 3 bases and 2 bases respectively, with 8 bases between them. Here the CDR3 DNA reads TGTGCCAGCAGCTTCGGCAGGGCCTATAATTCACCCCTCCACTTT. Translated, it gives CASSFGRAYNSPLHF.

This clonotype was observed at least ten times. The rearrangement links TRBV20-1 to TRBJ1-1; no reliable D call. V gave up 6 bases and J gave up 11 bases, with 13 bases separating them. Germline CDR1 is DFQATT and CDR2 is SNEGSKA (reference sequence). The CDR3 has 10 amino acids. The CDR3 sequence is CSAAIVEAFF. In DNA form, the CDR3 reads TGCAGTGCCGCAATAGTGGAGGCTTTCTTT.

In this sample, this clonotype turned up many times. This rearrangement joins TRBV5-4 to TRBJ2-3, with a possible D match to TRBD2 (6 bases). The CDR3 contains 14 residues. V gave up 4 bases and J gave up 1 base, with 10 bases separating them. Germline CDR1 SGHNT, CDR2 YYREEE (reference sequence). Written as DNA, the CDR3 is TGTGCCAGCAGCAAAATAGCGGGCACAGATACGCAGTATTTT. Encoded protein: CASSKIAGTDTQYF.

As for this clonotype: A much larger clone is a single base away; this may be a read error. This chain links TRBV5-1 with TRBJ2-3, with 8 positions matching TRBD1. The CDR3 consists of 14 residues. Germline lookup yields CDR1 SGHRS and CDR2 YFSETQ. The CDR3 sequence is CSSSPQGAGDTQYF. The CDR3 nucleotides are TGCTCCAGCAGCCCCCAGGGGGCGGGAGATACGCAGTATTTT. Filled out from reference TRBV5-1 and TRBJ2-3, the complete variable domain reads KAGVTQTPRYLIKTRGQQVTLSCSPISGHRSVSWYQQTPGQGLQFLFEYFSETQRNKGNFPGRFSGRQFSNSRSEMNVSTLELGDSALYLCSSSPQGAGDTQYFGPGTRLTVL.

For this clonotype: It may be a read error: a sequence one base away is much more abundant. The V call is TRBV6-1, the J call TRBJ1-6, with D unclear. The germline CDR1 and CDR2 sequences are MNHNS and SASEGT. CDR3 size: 13 residues. CDR3 region: CAGSTILNSPLHF. For the CDR3, the DNA is TGTGCCGGCAGCACGATCCTGAATTCACCCCTCCACTTT.

This clonotype showed up many times. This CDR3 is CASTVGQGYGYTF. In DNA, the CDR3 is TGTGCCAGCACCGTGGGACAGGGTTATGGCTACACCTTC. The V gene is TRBV12-3 or TRBV12-4, the J gene TRBJ1-2; 9 nucleotides match TRBD1. CDR3 size: 13 residues. Trimming at V came to 7 bases and at J to 5 bases, leaving 5 bases not matched to a gene.

This clonotype was recorded at least ten times. This chain joins TRBV12-3 or TRBV12-4 and TRBJ1-1; D is uncertain. The CDR3 is 14 amino acids. V shed 4 bases and J shed 5 bases, with 14 bases lying between them. For the CDR3, the DNA is TGTGCCAGCAGTTCGATCCCCTGGGGAACTGAAGCTTTCTTT. Residues: CASSSIPWGTEAFF.

This clonotype has at least ten counts. V and J are TRBV20-1 and TRBJ2-1, with 10 bases matching TRBD2. The CDR3 spans 15 residues. The germline CDR1 and CDR2 sequences are DFQATT and SNEGSKA (reference sequence). V lost 6 bases to trimming and J lost 4 bases; unmatched junction nucleotides: 9. In DNA, the CDR3 is TGCAGTGCAACCCGGGTAGCGGGGGGTTACAATGAGCAGTTCTTC. Encoded protein: CSATRVAGGYNEQFF.

This clonotype was detected ten times or more. The rearrangement joins TRBV7-3 to TRBJ2-1; 10 bases match TRBD2. Per the germline V gene, CDR1 is SGHTA and CDR2 is FQGTGA. The V segment lost 5 bases and the J segment 7 bases; nucleotides outside the gene matches: 8. The CDR3 sequence is 15 residues long. The CDR3 bases are TGTGCCAGCAGCATTAGCGGGGGGTATTCGAATGAGCAGTTCTTC. As protein: CASSISGGYSNEQFF.

This clonotype was counted many times. The chain recombines TRBV20-1 with TRBJ2-2; D call uncertain. Germline CDR1 reads DFQATT; CDR2 reads SNEGSKA (reference sequence). The V end was cut by 0 bases, the J end by 4 bases, with 6 bases between. The CDR3 covers 13 residues. CDR3 protein: CSARDSLTGELFF. The CDR3 bases are TGCAGTGCTAGAGATTCTCTCACCGGGGAGCTGTTTTTT.

The chain uses TRBV20-1 and TRBJ1-6; TRBD1 is a possible D gene (5 bases). The V gene lost 0 bases and the J gene lost 2 bases, with 14 bases spanning the gap. CDR3 length: 17 amino acids. CDR1 and CDR2 (germline): DFQATT, SNEGSKA (reference sequence). As DNA, the CDR3 is TGCAGTGCTAGAGATCCAAGACACAGGACCTATAATTCACCCCTCCACTTT. The encoded protein is CSARDPRHRTYNSPLHF.

As to this clonotype: A much more abundant neighbour one base away suggests this may be a read error. The chain links TRBV18 to TRBJ2-5; a possible D gene is TRBD2 (7 bases). This CDR3 contains 16 residues. Germline CDR1 KGHSH, CDR2 LQKENI. For the CDR3, the DNA is TGTGCCCGCTCACCGGTTGAGTCGGGGGGCAAAGAGACCCAGTACTTC. Translation gives CARSPVESGGKETQYF. The full variable domain, its missing parts supplied by reference TRBV18 and TRBJ2-5, is NAGVMQNPRHLVRRRGQEARLRCSPMKGHSHVYWYRQLPEEGLKFMVYLQKENIIDESGMPKERFSAEFPKEGPSILRIQQVVRGDSAAYFCARSPVESGGKETQYFGPGTRLLVL.

This clonotype was seen many times. V is TRBV5-1 and J is TRBJ2-3; D assignment may be TRBD1 or TRBD2 (6 bases each). Germline CDR1 SGHRS, CDR2 YFSETQ. V lost 4 bases, J lost 7 bases, and 16 bases lay in between. The CDR3 loop spans 14 amino acids. CDR3 amino acids: CASSPGGSKNTQYF. CDR3 DNA: TGCGCCAGCAGCCCCGGGGGCTCAAAAAATACGCAGTATTTT. Complete variable domain (other parts from reference TRBV5-1 and TRBJ2-3): KAGVTQTPRYLIKTRGQQVTLSCSPISGHRSVSWYQQTPGQGLQFLFEYFSETQRNKGNFPGRFSGRQFSNSRSEMNVSTLELGDSALYLCASSPGGSKNTQYFGPGTRLTVL.

This clonotype has only a few counts. The chain recombines TRBV5-4 with TRBJ2-5; 7 bases are shared with TRBD1. V gave up 7 bases and J gave up 3 bases; unmatched junction bases: 6. Germline V lookup: CDR1 SGHNT, CDR2 YYREEE (reference sequence). The CDR3 has 13 amino acids. The CDR3 here is CASAPGTEETQYF. In nucleotides, the CDR3 is TGTGCCAGCGCCCCCGGGACAGAAGAGACCCAGTACTTC.